The rows below give T cell receptor beta chains drawn from one sample of a study of T cells expressing NK-cell markers. One entry per CDR3 protein, without DNA, is what TCRdb gives after re-calling the 5' RACE reads. This repertoire includes about 260,000 distinct CDR3 sequences. The sample consisted of blood T cells: a sorted CD56 or NKG2C T cell subset, CD4+ or CD8+ T cells, or bulk PBMC T cells (not recorded which). The receptors derive from a woman aged 18 to 75 in good health. Each CDR3 is given with its conserved first and last residue.

TRBV29-1	TRBJ2-3	CSVLENPTDTQYF
TRBV7-2	TRBJ2-3	CASSLSLLGTDTQYF
TRBV4-3	TRBJ2-1	CASSQGTSGSRGEQFF
TRBV7-2	TRBJ1-2	CASSIKGLHYGYTF
TRBV4-3	TRBJ2-1	CASSQDVRARGGNEQFF
TRBV5-1	TRBJ2-2	CASRTGTGTSGELFF
TRBV12-3/TRBV12-4	TRBJ2-1	CASSLVESRNEQFF
TRBV6-2/TRBV6-3	TRBJ2-2	CASSYSNRVASGGNTGELFF
TRBV19	TRBJ2-4	CASSRGTGVLAKNIQYF
TRBV12-3/TRBV12-4	TRBJ2-3	CASSSTSGGDTQYF
TRBV6-1	TRBJ2-1	CASSLRLAGAYNEQFF
TRBV30	TRBJ1-1	CAWSTRGLAFF
TRBV7-2	TRBJ2-7	CASSLKLIAGPEQYF
TRBV29-1	TRBJ1-1	CSTQQGGVNTEAFF